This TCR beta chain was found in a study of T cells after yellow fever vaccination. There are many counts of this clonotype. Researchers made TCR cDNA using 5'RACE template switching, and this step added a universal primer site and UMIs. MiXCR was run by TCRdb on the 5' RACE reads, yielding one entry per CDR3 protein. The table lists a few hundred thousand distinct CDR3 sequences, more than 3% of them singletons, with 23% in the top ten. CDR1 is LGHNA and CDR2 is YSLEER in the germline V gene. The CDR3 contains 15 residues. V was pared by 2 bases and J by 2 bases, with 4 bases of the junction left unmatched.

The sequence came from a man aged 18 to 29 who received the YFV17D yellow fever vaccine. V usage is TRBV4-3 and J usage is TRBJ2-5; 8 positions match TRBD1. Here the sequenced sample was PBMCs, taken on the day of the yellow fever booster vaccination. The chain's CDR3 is CASSQNRGWQETQYF. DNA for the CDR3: TGCGCCAGCAGCCAAAACAGGGGGTGGCAAGAGACCCAGTACTTC.